Each of the 15 T cell receptor beta chains below was sequenced from the same sample in a study of T cells in localized non-small cell lung cancer. Sequencing was performed with immunoSEQ multiplex PCR; in TCRdb, only in-frame clones are kept and a portion is missing. The table has nearly 25,000 clones, roughly 90% seen once. The specimen comprised peripheral blood, sampled before any cancer treatment. The receptors come from a man aged 40 to 75 with stage III squamous cell lung carcinoma.

V is TRBV6-5 and J is TRBJ1-2; the D is unclear. CDR3 length: 13 residues. V was shortened by 6 bases and J by 1 base, with 9 bases between the two germline ends. The germline gives CDR1 MNHEY, CDR2 SVGAGI. CDR3 protein: CASRTNINYGYTF. CDR3 nucleotides: TGTGCCAGCAGAACAAATATTAACTATGGCTACACCTTC.

The V gene is TRBV5-4, the J gene TRBJ2-3; 7 positions agree with TRBD1. J was trimmed by 5 bases and V by 0 bases; bases with no gene match: 3. This CDR3 has 14 residues. CDR1 is SGHNT, CDR2 YYREEE, per germline (reference sequence). This CDR3 reads CASSLGQGRDTQYF. For the CDR3, the DNA is TGTGCCAGCAGCTTGGGACAGGGTCGAGATACGCAGTATTTT.

V is TRBV6-5 and J is TRBJ2-7, with 7 bases identical to TRBD1. The V segment lost 0 bases and the J segment 11 bases; nucleotides outside the gene matches: 10. Per the germline V gene, CDR1 is MNHEY and CDR2 is SVGAGI. CDR3 length: 14 residues. DNA of the CDR3: TGTGCCAGCAGTTACTCGGGGAGACAGGGAAGGGAGTACTTC. Protein product: CASSYSGRQGREYF.

This chain uses TRBV7-3 with TRBJ2-3, with D uncertain. Germline lookup yields CDR1 SGHTA and CDR2 FQGTGA. Deletions cut 1 base from V and 2 bases from J, with 10 bases between. The CDR3 sequence is 15 residues long. The CDR3 coding sequence is TGTGCCAGCAGCTTAAGAGGCATGCCCACAGATACGCAGTATTTT. Translating it yields CASSLRGMPTDTQYF.

V is TRBV7-9 and J is TRBJ1-1; 8 bases match TRBD1. The V gene's germline CDR1 is SEHNR and CDR2 FQNEAQ (reference sequence). The CDR3 runs 15 residues. With 6 bases clipped from V and 1 base from J, the junction kept 7 bases outside the gene matches. The CDR3, as DNA: TGTGCCAGCAGGACCGACAGGGGATCGAACACTGAAGCTTTCTTT. Translation gives CASRTDRGSNTEAFF.

The V and J genes are TRBV30 and TRBJ1-3; D is ambiguous. Germline CDR1 is GTSNPN and CDR2 is SVGIG (reference sequence). The CDR3 extends over 12 amino acids. V was shortened by 3 bases and J by 3 bases, with 6 bases between the two germline ends. The CDR3 here is CAWRRYGNTIYF. The CDR3 DNA follows: TGTGCCTGGAGGAGGTATGGAAACACCATATATTTT.

The V and J genes are TRBV6-1 and TRBJ2-1; 10 bases map to TRBD2. There are 15 residues in the CDR3. V was clipped by 6 bases and J by 7 bases; unmatched bases: 9. CDR1 and CDR2 (germline): MNHNS, SASEGT. The CDR3 loop reads CASRTPGLASNEQFF. For the CDR3, the DNA is TGTGCCAGCAGAACACCGGGACTAGCGTCAAATGAGCAGTTCTTC.

The DNA of the CDR3 is TGTGCCACCCAACTCCCCACTCATCGGGGGGAGAGGGATACGCAGTATTTT. This gives the protein CATQLPTHRGERDTQYF. The chain has TRBV15 and TRBJ2-3; 7 nucleotides match TRBD2. Trimming removed 8 bases from V and 6 bases from J; junction bases left unmatched: 20. This CDR3 contains 17 residues. CDR1 is LNHNV, CDR2 YYDKDF, per germline (reference sequence). The variable domain in full, completed from reference TRBV15 and TRBJ2-3, reads DAMVIQNPRYQVTQFGKPVTLSCSQTLNHNVMYWYQQKSSQAPKLLFHYYDKDFNNEADTPDNFQSRRPNTSFCFLDIRSPGLGDTAMYLCATQLPTHRGERDTQYFGPGTRLTVL.

The DNA for the CDR3 is TGTGCCAGTCAACTAGCGGGAGGGGTATACAATGAGCAGTTCTTC. As protein: CASQLAGGVYNEQFF. The rearrangement joins TRBV19 to TRBJ2-1; 13 positions match TRBD2. The CDR3 runs 15 residues. CDR1 LNHDA and CDR2 SQIVND come from the germline V gene (reference sequence). Unmatched junction bases numbered 5, after V lost 8 bases and J lost 4 bases.

The chain uses TRBV6-5 and TRBJ2-1, with D maybe TRBD1 (6 bases). Trimming shortened V by 4 bases and J by 5 bases, and 12 bases separated the two germline ends. Germline lookup yields CDR1 MNHEY and CDR2 SVGAGI. This CDR3 spans 14 amino acids. The CDR3 spells CASSSVRGNNEQFF. The CDR3 DNA reads as TGTGCCAGCAGTTCCGTCAGGGGAAACAATGAGCAGTTCTTC.

V and J are TRBV4-2 and TRBJ2-1; TRBD1 is a possible D gene (6 bases). Between the trimmed V and J ends, which lost 3 bases and 10 bases, there was a span of 19 bases. The CDR3 totals 15 residues. Germline assignment: CDR1 LGHNA and CDR2 YNFKEQ. CDR3 sequence (DNA): TGTGCCAGCAGCCACCCTCAGAACAGGGCTAACGAGCAGTTCTTC. Translated: CASSHPQNRANEQFF.

The gene calls are TRBV10-3 and TRBJ2-7; D is unresolved. Trimming took off 4 bases at V and 7 bases at J, with 11 bases between the two ends. The CDR3 spans 12 residues. The germline gives CDR1 ENHRY, CDR2 SYGVKD. The CDR3 region is CAISGREEEQYF. The CDR3 nucleotides are TGTGCCATCAGTGGCCGCGAAGAGGAGCAGTACTTC.

The chain's CDR3 is CASSSTSGNTIYF. The CDR3 DNA reads as TGTGCCAGCAGTTCGACCTCTGGAAACACCATATATTTT. V gene TRBV27 combines with J gene TRBJ1-3; D remains unclear. The CDR3 contains 13 residues. V was shortened by 4 bases and J by 0 bases, with 4 bases between the two germline ends. Germline V lookup: CDR1 MNHEY, CDR2 SMNVEV (reference sequence).

The chain couples TRBV9 to TRBJ2-7; 10 nucleotides agree with TRBD2. Germline V lookup: CDR1 SGDLS, CDR2 YYNGEE. The CDR3 length is 16 residues. V shed 0 bases, J shed 3 bases, and the junction held 6 bases outside the gene matches. CDR3 in DNA: TGTGCCAGCAGCGTAGGGGGTACTAGCGGGAACTACGAGCAGTACTTC. Translation gives CASSVGGTSGNYEQYF.

The rearrangement uses TRBV9 and TRBJ2-5, with a weak D call TRBD1 (6 bases). V was shortened by 4 bases and J by 2 bases, with 15 bases between the two germline ends. The germline CDR1 and CDR2 sequences are SGDLS and YYNGEE. This CDR3 is built from 15 residues. The CDR3 loop reads CASSPPPRGQETQYF. CDR3 bases: TGTGCCAGCAGCCCTCCCCCAAGGGGGCAAGAGACCCAGTACTTC.